The clone carrying this T cell receptor beta chain was counted at least ten times. Its specificity is unknown. TCR beta CDR3 sequences were amplified from RNA transcripts. TCR CDR3 underwent first-round RT-PCR with the HTBI primer set. TCRdb reanalysed the multiplex PCR reads using MiXCR and keeps one entry per CDR3 protein. The table includes roughly 290,000 distinct CDR3 sequences, about 14% detected once. The data are from a study of T cells in Graves' hyperthyroidism and ophthalmopathy. Study-level background: Once the initial diagnosis was made, peripheral blood was obtained before any treatment. Study-wide results and limits: Model-based prediction identified ophthalmopathy a median around 6.7 months prior to its onset.

The TCR originated in a woman aged 25 to 39 with Graves' hyperthyroidism that later progressed to Graves' ophthalmopathy. Material for sequencing was blood.

CDR3 bases: TGTGCCAGCAGCTTAGGGACAGCTTCCAATGAGCAGTTCTTC. The encoded protein is CASSLGTASNEQFF. V gene TRBV7-9 combines with J gene TRBJ2-1, with TRBD1 as a possible D gene (6 bases). CDR3 length: 14 amino acids. Trimming left V 1 base short and J 6 bases short, with 10 bases between. Germline lookup yields CDR1 SEHNR and CDR2 FQNEAQ (reference sequence).